This is a list of T cell receptor beta chains from one sample in a study of blood T cell repertoires in COVID-19. Sequencing used immunoSEQ multiplex PCR; TCRdb keeps in-frame clones, though not all of them. The top ten clones hold roughly a sixth of a sample with 200,000 to 250,000 clones, 70% to 90% of them seen once. The sample consisted of peripheral blood. The receptors stem from a middle-aged man with COVID-19, enrolled during active disease. CDR3s include the opening cysteine and the closing phenylalanine or tryptophan. The D gene is left open where the match is weak. Expanded clones get a size class; other rows say once, few or many, or leave the size out.

j_call d_call v_call clone_size cdr3_nt cdr3_aa
TRBJ2-1 TRBD2 TRBV5-1 - TGCGCCAGCAGCTATCCCCGGGAGGCGAATGAGCAGTTCTTC CASSYPREANEQFF
TRBJ1-2 - TRBV19 - TGTGCCAGTAGTATGCAGTGGAGTAACTATGGCTACACCTTC CASSMQWSNYGYTF
TRBJ2-2 - TRBV19 few TGTGCCAGTAGTGGCGGACTCCGGAGGAACACCGGGGAGCTGTTTTTT CASSGGLRRNTGELFF
TRBJ1-1 - TRBV2 - TGTGCCAGCAGTATCGAACGAACAGCTGAAGCTTTCTTT CASSIERTAEAFF
TRBJ2-3 - TRBV2 - TGTGCCAGCAGTGAGGGACATTCTCTTGCGGGTAGCACAGATACGCAGTATTTT CASSEGHSLAGSTDTQYF
TRBJ2-3 TRBD1 TRBV24-1 - TGTGCCACCAGTGTCCCGGGACAGGGATTCGATACGCAGTATTTT CATSVPGQGFDTQYF
TRBJ2-2 TRBD2 TRBV7-6 - TGTGCCAGCAGCTTAGGACTAGCGGACCTCACCGGGGAGCTGTTTTTT CASSLGLADLTGELFF
TRBJ2-2 - TRBV5-4 - TGTGCCAGCAGCCGAGCGGCAGACGTCGGGGAGCTGTTTTTT CASSRAADVGELFF
TRBJ2-7 - TRBV15 - TGTGCCACCAGCAGAGATCCTGGGGGCCTCCACTACGAGCAGTACTTC CATSRDPGGLHYEQYF
TRBJ2-3 TRBD2 TRBV18 - TGTGCCAGCTCACCAGAAGCTAGCGGAAACACAGATACGCAGTATTTT CASSPEASGNTDTQYF
TRBJ2-5 TRBD1 TRBV2 - TGTGCCAGCAGTGAGAACAGGGGGCTACAAGAGACCCAGTACTTC CASSENRGLQETQYF
TRBJ2-5 TRBD2 TRBV30 - TGTGCCTGGAGTCCCCTGGGAGGGCAAGAGACCCAGTACTTC CAWSPLGGQETQYF
TRBJ2-3 - TRBV9 - TGTGCCAGCAGCGTAGCCTTTAGCACAGATACGCAGTATTTT CASSVAFSTDTQYF
TRBJ2-7 TRBD1 TRBV28 - TGTGCCAGCAGCCCTTTCGGACAGGGTGGCGGCGAGCAGTACTTC CASSPFGQGGGEQYF
TRBJ2-3 TRBD2 TRBV15 - TGTGCCACCAGCAGAGAAGCGACTAGCGGGAGCACAGATACGCAGTATTTT CATSREATSGSTDTQYF
TRBJ2-7 TRBD1 TRBV5-1 - TGCGCCAGCAGCTTGGGGGACAGGGAGGTCGGCGAGCAGTACTTC CASSLGDREVGEQYF
TRBJ1-5 - TRBV3-1/TRBV3-2 - TGTGCCAGCAGCCAGGACCTTGGGGAGGCTCAGCCCCAGCATTTT CASSQDLGEAQPQHF
TRBJ2-2 TRBD2 TRBV9 - TGTGCCAGCAGCCTAGGGACTAGCGGGGGGCGAATGAACACCGGGGAGCTGTTTTTT CASSLGTSGGRMNTGELFF
TRBJ2-3 - TRBV5-1 - TGCGCCAGCAGCATCGACGGACAAAGCACAGATACGCAGTATTTT CASSIDGQSTDTQYF